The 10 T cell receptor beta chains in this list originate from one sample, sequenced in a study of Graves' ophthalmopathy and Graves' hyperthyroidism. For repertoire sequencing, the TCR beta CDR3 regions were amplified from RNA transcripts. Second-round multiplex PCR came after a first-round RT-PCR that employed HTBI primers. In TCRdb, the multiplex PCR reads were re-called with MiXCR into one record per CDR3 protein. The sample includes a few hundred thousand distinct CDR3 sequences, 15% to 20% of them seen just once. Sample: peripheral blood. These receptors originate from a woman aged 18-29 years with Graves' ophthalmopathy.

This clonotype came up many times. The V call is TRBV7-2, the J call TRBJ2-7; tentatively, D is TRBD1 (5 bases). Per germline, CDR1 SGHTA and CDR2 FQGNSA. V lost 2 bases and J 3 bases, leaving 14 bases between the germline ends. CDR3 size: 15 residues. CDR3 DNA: TGTGCCAGCAGCTTATTTGGGCAGGGCTACTACGAGCAGTACTTC. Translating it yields CASSLFGQGYYEQYF.

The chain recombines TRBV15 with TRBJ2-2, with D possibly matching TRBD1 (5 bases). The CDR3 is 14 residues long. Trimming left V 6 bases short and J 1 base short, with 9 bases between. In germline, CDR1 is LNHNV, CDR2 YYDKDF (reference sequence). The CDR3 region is CATRVRENTGELFF. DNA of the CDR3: TGTGCCACCAGGGTCAGGGAGAACACCGGGGAGCTGTTTTTT.

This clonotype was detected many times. CDR3 nucleotide sequence: TGTGCCAGTGGGACAGGGGGCACCCCTTACTACGAGCAGTACTTC. Its protein product is CASGTGGTPYYEQYF. The chain has TRBV19 and TRBJ2-7; 12 positions match TRBD1. Germline CDR1 LNHDA, CDR2 SQIVND (reference sequence). J gave up 3 bases and V 8 bases, and 8 bases lay outside the gene matches. This CDR3 has 15 amino acids.

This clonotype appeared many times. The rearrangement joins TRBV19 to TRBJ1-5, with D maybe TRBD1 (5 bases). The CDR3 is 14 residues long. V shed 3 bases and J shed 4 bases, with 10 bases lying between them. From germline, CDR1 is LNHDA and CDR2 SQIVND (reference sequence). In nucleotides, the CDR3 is TGTGCCAGTAGTATTAGAGGGGAAAATCAGCCCCAGCATTTT. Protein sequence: CASSIRGENQPQHF.

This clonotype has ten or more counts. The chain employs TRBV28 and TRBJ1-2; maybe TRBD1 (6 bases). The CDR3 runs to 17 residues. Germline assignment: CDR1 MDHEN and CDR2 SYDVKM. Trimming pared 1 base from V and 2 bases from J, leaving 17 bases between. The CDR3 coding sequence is TGTGCCAGCAGTTTATCCCAGGGGAAGCTTGCCAACTATGGCTACACCTTC. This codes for CASSLSQGKLANYGYTF.

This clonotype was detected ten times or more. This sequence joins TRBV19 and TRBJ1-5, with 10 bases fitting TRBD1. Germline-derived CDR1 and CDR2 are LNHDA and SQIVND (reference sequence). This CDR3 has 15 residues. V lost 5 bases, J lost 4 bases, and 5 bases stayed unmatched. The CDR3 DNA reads TGTGCCAGTAGTGGCAGACAGGGGGCAAATCAGCCCCAGCATTTT. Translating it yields CASSGRQGANQPQHF.

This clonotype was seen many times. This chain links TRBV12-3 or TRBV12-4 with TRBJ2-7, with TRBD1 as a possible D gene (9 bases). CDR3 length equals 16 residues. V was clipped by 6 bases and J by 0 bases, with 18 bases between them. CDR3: CASSPGRDRASYEQYF. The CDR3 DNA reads TGTGCCAGCAGCCCCGGGAGGGACAGGGCCTCCTACGAGCAGTACTTC.

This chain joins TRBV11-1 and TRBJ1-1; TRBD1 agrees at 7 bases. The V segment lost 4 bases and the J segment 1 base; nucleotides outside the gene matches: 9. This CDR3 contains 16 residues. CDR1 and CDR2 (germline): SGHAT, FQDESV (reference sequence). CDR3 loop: CASSSSAGQQNTEAFF. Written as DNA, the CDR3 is TGTGCCAGCAGCTCCTCGGCGGGACAGCAGAACACTGAAGCTTTCTTT.

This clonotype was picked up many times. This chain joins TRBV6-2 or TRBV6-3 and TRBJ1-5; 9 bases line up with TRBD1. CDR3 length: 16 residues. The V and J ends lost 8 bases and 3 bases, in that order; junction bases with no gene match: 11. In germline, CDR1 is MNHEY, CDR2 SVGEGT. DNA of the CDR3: TGTGCCAGCCACGATTCCGGGACAGGGAACAATCAGCCCCAGCATTTT. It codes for CASHDSGTGNNQPQHF.

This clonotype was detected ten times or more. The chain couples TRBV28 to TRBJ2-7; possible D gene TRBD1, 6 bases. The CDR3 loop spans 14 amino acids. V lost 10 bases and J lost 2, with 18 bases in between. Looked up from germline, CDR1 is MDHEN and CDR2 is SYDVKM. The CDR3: CAIGPGQPTYEQYF. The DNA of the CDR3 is TGTGCCATCGGACCGGGACAACCAACCTACGAGCAGTACTTC.